These 2 T cell receptor beta chains were sequenced from one sample in a study of T cells in Graves' hyperthyroidism and ophthalmopathy. Regions amplified from RNA transcripts were the TCR beta CDR3 regions. Initially, a first-round RT-PCR of the TCR CDR3 employed the HTBI primer set. TCRdb reprocessed the multiplex PCR reads via MiXCR and lists one record per CDR3 protein. The top ten clones hold about 25% of a sample with approximately 520,000 distinct CDR3 sequences, roughly 20% of them seen once. Source material: blood. The receptor source for this set is a man in his late teens or twenties with Graves' hyperthyroidism.

This clonotype was recorded at least ten times. The chain employs TRBV4-1 and TRBJ1-1; D is undetermined. CDR1 MGHRA and CDR2 YSYEKL come from the germline V gene. V lost 4 bases and J lost 5, with 14 bases in between. CDR3 size: 14 residues. The CDR3 loop reads CASSRFYRDTEAFF. The CDR3 region has the DNA TGCGCCAGCAGCCGCTTTTACCGGGATACTGAAGCTTTCTTT.

This clonotype was observed many times. The gene calls are TRBV28 and TRBJ2-5, with a tentative D call TRBD2 (5 bases). V lost 3 bases and J lost 1, with 12 bases in between. Germline-derived CDR1 and CDR2 are MDHEN and SYDVKM. The CDR3 has 15 residues. The CDR3 loop reads CASSFRRGSQETQYF. CDR3 coding DNA: TGTGCCAGCAGTTTCCGGAGAGGGTCCCAAGAGACCCAGTACTTC.